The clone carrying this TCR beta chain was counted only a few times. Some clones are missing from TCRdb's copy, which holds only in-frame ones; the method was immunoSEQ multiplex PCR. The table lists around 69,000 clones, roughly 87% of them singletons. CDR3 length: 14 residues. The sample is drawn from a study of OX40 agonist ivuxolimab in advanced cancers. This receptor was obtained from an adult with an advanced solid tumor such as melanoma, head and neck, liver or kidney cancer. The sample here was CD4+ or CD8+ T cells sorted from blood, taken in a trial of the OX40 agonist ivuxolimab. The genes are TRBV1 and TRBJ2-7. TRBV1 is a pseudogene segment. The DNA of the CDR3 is TGCACCAGCAATTATGGGGTTCCTAGCTACGAGCAGTACTTC. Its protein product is CTSNYGVPSYEQYF.